Described below is a single T cell receptor (beta chain) sequence and its context. As yet, its antigen is unknown. Sequencing used immunoSEQ multiplex PCR; TCRdb keeps in-frame clones, though not all of them. Among under 90,000 clones listed, about four fifths were seen once. Time point indicated: baseline, week 1 (first vaccination visit). Specified treatment: pre-vaccination baseline after standard-of-care therapy. This record comes from a study of a mutant IDH1 vaccine in newly diagnosed glioma. Study results and caveats: Top peripheral T cell clonotype shifts appeared unrelated to pseudoprogression.

Trimming took off 4 bases at V and 5 bases at J, with 15 bases between the two ends. Germline loops: CDR1 SNHLY, CDR2 FYNNEI. The length of the CDR3 is 15 residues. The sample here was PBMCs, taken from a glioma patient treated with radiotherapy, temozolomide or both. The clonotype was recovered from a man between 45 and 60 years old with glioma. The V and J genes are TRBV2 and TRBJ2-1; weak D call: TRBD1 (6 bases). The CDR3 DNA is TGTGCCAGCAGTGGGTGGGGGCTCCGCAACAATGAGCAGTTCTTC. This translates into CASSGWGLRNNEQFF.